Here is one T cell receptor beta chain with its context. The target antigen is unknown. This entry is derived from a study of shared clonotypes between healthy human individuals. At the level of the study: Each donor contributed plates that comprised three CD4 naive, three CD4 memory, two CD8 naive and one CD8 memory. General study points: Larger estimated richness was generally seen in naive subsets than in memory subsets.

There are 16 residues in the CDR3. V shed 1 base and J 2 bases; nucleotides not matched to a gene: 3. Germline CDR1 reads MDHEN; CDR2 reads SYDVKM. Measured with immunoSEQ multiplex PCR; TCRdb has only the in-frame clones, and not every one. The sample records 600,000 to 750,000 clones, around 91% being singletons. This TCR was sampled from a man in his late teens or twenties in good health. Some clones in this sample may be carry-over from other donors' samples. The sample taken for sequencing was memory CD8+ T cells from PBMCs. The subset denotes: CD45RO+ cells pooled with CCR7-negative TemRA cells. The chain employs TRBV28 and TRBJ2-1; TRBD1 matches at 9 bases. Here the CDR3 DNA reads TGTGCCAGCAGTTTATTGGGGGACAGGGCCTACAATGAGCAGTTCTTC. Translation: CASSLLGDRAYNEQFF.